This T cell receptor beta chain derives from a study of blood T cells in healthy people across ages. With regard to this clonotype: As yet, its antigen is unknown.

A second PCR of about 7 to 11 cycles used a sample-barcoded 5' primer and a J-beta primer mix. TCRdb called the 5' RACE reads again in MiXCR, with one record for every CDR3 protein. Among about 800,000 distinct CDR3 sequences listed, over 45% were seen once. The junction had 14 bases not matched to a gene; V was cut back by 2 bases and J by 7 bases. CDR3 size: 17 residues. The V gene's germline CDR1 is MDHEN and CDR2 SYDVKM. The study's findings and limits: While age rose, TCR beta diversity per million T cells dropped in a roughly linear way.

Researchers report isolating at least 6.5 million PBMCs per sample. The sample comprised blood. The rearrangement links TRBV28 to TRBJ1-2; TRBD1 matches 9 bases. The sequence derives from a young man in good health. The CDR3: CASSLPGQGPPVGGYTF. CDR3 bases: TGTGCCAGCAGTTTACCGGGACAGGGTCCCCCTGTTGGTGGCTACACCTTC.